These T cell receptor beta chains were read from a single sample in a study of cytomegalovirus exposure and HLA in healthy donors. Profiling relied on immunoSEQ multiplex PCR, and the TCRdb table lists in-frame clones only, not all of them. The data contain over 150,000 clones, 75% to 90% of them singletons. The sample comprised PBMCs. The receptor set was obtained from a male donor in good health and CMV-seronegative. CDR3s include the opening cysteine and the closing phenylalanine or tryptophan. Each record gives: J gene, D gene, clone size, V gene, CDR3 protein, CDR3 DNA. A D gene is named only where the DNA matches it firmly. Not all rows give a size; the values are once, few, many and, for expanded clones, a class.

J gene: TRBJ2-2; D gene: TRBD2; clone size: NA; V gene: TRBV16; CDR3 protein: CASSRTSDANTGELFF; CDR3 DNA: TGTGCCAGCAGCCGGACTAGCGACGCGAACACCGGGGAGCTGTTTTTT
J gene: TRBJ2-7; D gene: TRBD2; clone size: few; V gene: TRBV6-5; CDR3 protein: CASSLAGGSNYEQYF; CDR3 DNA: TGTGCCAGCTCACTAGCGGGGGGATCCAACTACGAGCAGTACTTC
J gene: TRBJ2-1; D gene: NA; clone size: NA; V gene: TRBV27; CDR3 protein: CASSPLGVLTYNEQFF; CDR3 DNA: TGTGCCAGCAGTCCCCTTGGAGTCCTGACCTACAATGAGCAGTTCTTC
J gene: TRBJ1-2; D gene: TRBD1; clone size: NA; V gene: TRBV2; CDR3 protein: CASTGTGINYGYTF; CDR3 DNA: TGTGCCAGTACCGGGACAGGGATCAACTATGGCTACACCTTC
J gene: TRBJ1-2; D gene: TRBD1; clone size: NA; V gene: TRBV5-1; CDR3 protein: CASSEGQGFYGYTF; CDR3 DNA: TGCGCCAGCAGCGAGGGACAGGGTTTCTATGGCTACACCTTC
J gene: TRBJ1-2; D gene: NA; clone size: NA; V gene: TRBV6-1; CDR3 protein: CASSEARTEGGYTF; CDR3 DNA: TGTGCCAGCAGTGAAGCCAGGACTGAGGGTGGCTACACCTTC
J gene: TRBJ2-7; D gene: TRBD2; clone size: NA; V gene: TRBV6-1; CDR3 protein: CASSEYPSTISGGHSEQYF; CDR3 DNA: TGTGCCAGCAGTGAATACCCGTCGACAATTAGCGGGGGGCATTCCGAGCAGTACTTC
J gene: TRBJ1-4; D gene: NA; clone size: once; V gene: TRBV18; CDR3 protein: CASSPSSRGGEKLFF; CDR3 DNA: TGTGCCAGCTCACCTTCGAGTAGGGGCGGAGAAAAACTGTTTTTT
J gene: TRBJ1-6; D gene: TRBD1; clone size: few; V gene: TRBV5-1; CDR3 protein: CASSLAGGRSGNSPLHF; CDR3 DNA: TGCGCCAGCAGCTTGGCAGGGGGCAGGTCGGGCAATTCACCCCTCCACTTT
J gene: TRBJ1-4; D gene: TRBD1; clone size: NA; V gene: TRBV4-1; CDR3 protein: CASSRTGTLGEKLFF; CDR3 DNA: TGCGCCAGCAGCAGGACAGGTACATTAGGAGAAAAACTGTTTTTT
J gene: TRBJ1-4; D gene: TRBD1; clone size: NA; V gene: TRBV14; CDR3 protein: CASSPGQGRGTTNEKLFF; CDR3 DNA: TGTGCCAGCAGCCCGGGACAGGGAAGAGGGACAACTAATGAAAAACTGTTTTTT
J gene: TRBJ2-3; D gene: NA; clone size: NA; V gene: TRBV10-1; CDR3 protein: CASSDGGATQYF; CDR3 DNA: TGCGCCAGCAGTGATGGTGGGGCGACGCAGTATTTT
J gene: TRBJ2-3; D gene: TRBD1; clone size: once; V gene: TRBV29-1; CDR3 protein: CSVDPVGTGTDTQYF; CDR3 DNA: TGCAGCGTCGACCCGGTAGGGACAGGCACAGATACGCAGTATTTT
J gene: TRBJ1-2; D gene: TRBD1; clone size: NA; V gene: TRBV4-1; CDR3 protein: CASSQEGTAWDYGYTF; CDR3 DNA: TGCGCCAGCAGCCAAGAAGGGACAGCTTGGGACTATGGCTACACCTTC
J gene: TRBJ2-7; D gene: TRBD1; clone size: NA; V gene: TRBV27; CDR3 protein: CASSPSRDRIPYEQYF; CDR3 DNA: TGTGCCAGCAGCCCGAGCCGGGACAGGATACCCTACGAGCAGTACTTC
J gene: TRBJ1-2; D gene: NA; clone size: NA; V gene: TRBV2; CDR3 protein: CASTPGAQDLYGYTF; CDR3 DNA: TGTGCCAGCACCCCAGGGGCGCAGGATCTCTATGGCTACACCTTC
J gene: TRBJ2-3; D gene: NA; clone size: once; V gene: TRBV2; CDR3 protein: CASSALKGPAGTDTQYF; CDR3 DNA: TGTGCCAGCAGCGCTTTGAAGGGGCCGGCCGGCACAGATACGCAGTATTTT
J gene: TRBJ2-4; D gene: NA; clone size: NA; V gene: TRBV5-4; CDR3 protein: CASSPSPPDIQYF; CDR3 DNA: TGTGCCAGCAGCCCATCCCCGCCGGACATTCAGTACTTC
J gene: TRBJ1-2; D gene: NA; clone size: NA; V gene: TRBV5-1; CDR3 protein: CASSLVPSKQGLDTF; CDR3 DNA: TGCGCCAGCAGCTTGGTCCCAAGCAAGCAGGGACTCGACACCTTC
J gene: TRBJ2-7; D gene: TRBD2; clone size: NA; V gene: TRBV7-6; CDR3 protein: CASSLGASGGYEQYF; CDR3 DNA: TGTGCCAGCAGCTTAGGGGCTAGCGGTGGGTACGAGCAGTACTTC
J gene: TRBJ2-3; D gene: TRBD2; clone size: few; V gene: TRBV5-4; CDR3 protein: CASSAGPAGELLYTQYF; CDR3 DNA: TGTGCCAGCAGCGCTGGCCCAGCGGGGGAGTTACTTTATACGCAGTATTTT
J gene: TRBJ1-2; D gene: NA; clone size: NA; V gene: TRBV11-2; CDR3 protein: CASSLGQIANYGYTF; CDR3 DNA: TGTGCCAGCAGCTTAGGACAGATAGCTAACTATGGCTACACCTTC
J gene: TRBJ1-4; D gene: TRBD1; clone size: NA; V gene: TRBV29-1; CDR3 protein: CSVKQGNSALNEKLFF; CDR3 DNA: TGCAGCGTTAAACAGGGGAACAGTGCGCTTAATGAAAAACTGTTTTTT
J gene: TRBJ2-1; D gene: TRBD2; clone size: NA; V gene: TRBV15; CDR3 protein: CATSRAGGRNEQFF; CDR3 DNA: TGTGCCACCAGCAGAGCGGGGGGGCGAAATGAGCAGTTCTTC
J gene: TRBJ1-1; D gene: NA; clone size: NA; V gene: TRBV16; CDR3 protein: CASSQSAGTEAFF; CDR3 DNA: TGTGCCAGCAGCCAATCCGCCGGCACTGAAGCTTTCTTT
J gene: TRBJ1-5; D gene: TRBD1; clone size: NA; V gene: TRBV4-1; CDR3 protein: CASSQDPGQGDSNQPQHF; CDR3 DNA: TGCGCCAGCAGTCAAGATCCGGGACAGGGGGATAGCAATCAGCCCCAGCATTTT
J gene: TRBJ2-2; D gene: NA; clone size: NA; V gene: TRBV6-1; CDR3 protein: CASRGKQGPGELFF; CDR3 DNA: TGTGCCAGCAGAGGCAAACAGGGTCCCGGGGAGCTGTTTTTT